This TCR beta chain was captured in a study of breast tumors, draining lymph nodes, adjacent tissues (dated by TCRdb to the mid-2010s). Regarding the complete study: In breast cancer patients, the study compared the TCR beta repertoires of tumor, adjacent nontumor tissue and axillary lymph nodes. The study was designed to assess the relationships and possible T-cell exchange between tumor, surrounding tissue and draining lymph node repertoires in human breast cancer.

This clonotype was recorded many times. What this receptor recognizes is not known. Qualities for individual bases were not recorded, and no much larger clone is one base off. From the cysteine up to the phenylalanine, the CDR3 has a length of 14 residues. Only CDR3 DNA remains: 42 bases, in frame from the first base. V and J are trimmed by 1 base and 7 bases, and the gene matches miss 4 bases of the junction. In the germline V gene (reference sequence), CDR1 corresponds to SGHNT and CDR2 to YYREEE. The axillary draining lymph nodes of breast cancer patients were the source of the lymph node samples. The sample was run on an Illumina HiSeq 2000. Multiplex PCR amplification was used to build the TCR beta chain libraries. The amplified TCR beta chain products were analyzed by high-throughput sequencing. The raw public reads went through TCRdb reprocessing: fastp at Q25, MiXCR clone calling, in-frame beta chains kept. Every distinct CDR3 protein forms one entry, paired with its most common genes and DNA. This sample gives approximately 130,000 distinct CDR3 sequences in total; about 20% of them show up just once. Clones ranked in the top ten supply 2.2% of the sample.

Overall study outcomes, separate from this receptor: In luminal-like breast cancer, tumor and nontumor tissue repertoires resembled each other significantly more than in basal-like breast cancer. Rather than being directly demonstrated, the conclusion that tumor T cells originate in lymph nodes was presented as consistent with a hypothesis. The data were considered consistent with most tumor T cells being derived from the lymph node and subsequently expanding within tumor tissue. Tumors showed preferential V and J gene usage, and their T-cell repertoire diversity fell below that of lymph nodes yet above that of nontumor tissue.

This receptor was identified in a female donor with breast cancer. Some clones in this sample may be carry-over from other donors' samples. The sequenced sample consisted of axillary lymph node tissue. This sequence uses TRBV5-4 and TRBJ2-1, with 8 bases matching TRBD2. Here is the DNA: TGTGCCAGCAGCTTGACGGGAGGGCCGAATGAGCAGTTCTTC. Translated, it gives CASSLTGGPNEQFF.